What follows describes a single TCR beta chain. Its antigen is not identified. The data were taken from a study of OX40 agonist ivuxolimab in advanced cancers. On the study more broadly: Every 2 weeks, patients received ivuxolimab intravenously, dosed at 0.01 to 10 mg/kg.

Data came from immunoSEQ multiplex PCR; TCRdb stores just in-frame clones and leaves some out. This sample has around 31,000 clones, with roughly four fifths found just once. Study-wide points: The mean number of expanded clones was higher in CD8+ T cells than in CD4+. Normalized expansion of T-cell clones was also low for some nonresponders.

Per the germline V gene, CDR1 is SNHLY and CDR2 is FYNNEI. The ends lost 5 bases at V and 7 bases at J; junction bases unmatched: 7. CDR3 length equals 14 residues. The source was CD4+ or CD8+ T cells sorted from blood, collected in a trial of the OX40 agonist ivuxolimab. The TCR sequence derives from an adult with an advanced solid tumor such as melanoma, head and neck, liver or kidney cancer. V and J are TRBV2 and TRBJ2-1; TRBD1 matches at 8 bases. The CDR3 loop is CASSRGQGGNEQFF. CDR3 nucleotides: TGTGCCAGCAGTCGCGGACAGGGAGGAAATGAGCAGTTCTTC. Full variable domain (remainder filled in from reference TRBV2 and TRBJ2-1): EPEVTQTPSHQVTQMGQEVILRCVPISNHLYFYWYRQILGQKVEFLVSFYNNEISEKSEIFDDQFSVERPDGSNFTLKIRSTKLEDSAMYFCASSRGQGGNEQFFGPGTRLTVL.